The rows below give T cell receptor beta chains drawn from one sample of a study of blood T cell repertoires in COVID-19. Assay: immunoSEQ multiplex PCR; the TCRdb copy retains only in-frame clones and omits some. The sample comprises about 210,000 clones, about 91% of which are singletons, and roughly 1.2% rests with the top ten. The specimen sequenced was peripheral blood. The receptor set was obtained from a man younger than 40 with acute or convalescent COVID-19. Both conserved end residues are part of each CDR3. Each record gives: D gene, V gene, clone size, J gene, CDR3 DNA, CDR3 protein. The D gene is left open where the match is weak. Only part of the rows carry a size: once, few, many, or a class if the clone is expanded.

D gene: NA; V gene: TRBV5-6; clone size: once; J gene: TRBJ2-5; CDR3 DNA: TGTGCCGGGGCTAGAAAGCAAGAGACCCAGTACTTC; CDR3 protein: CAGARKQETQYF
D gene: NA; V gene: TRBV30; clone size: NA; J gene: TRBJ2-7; CDR3 DNA: TGTGCCTGGAGTGTGGGCAGGGCCTACGAGCAGTACTTC; CDR3 protein: CAWSVGRAYEQYF
D gene: TRBD1; V gene: TRBV7-2; clone size: NA; J gene: TRBJ1-1; CDR3 DNA: TGTGCCAGCAGCTTAGGTGGGATAAACAGGGGACGAGGAACTGAAGCTTTCTTT; CDR3 protein: CASSLGGINRGRGTEAFF
D gene: TRBD1; V gene: TRBV11-2; clone size: NA; J gene: TRBJ2-2; CDR3 DNA: TGTGCCAGCAGCTTATGGACAGGGGAGGGGGAGCTGTTTTTT; CDR3 protein: CASSLWTGEGELFF
D gene: TRBD1; V gene: TRBV6-5; clone size: NA; J gene: TRBJ1-5; CDR3 DNA: TGTGCCAGCAGTAGGACAGGGCAAAGCGATCAGCCCCAGCATTTT; CDR3 protein: CASSRTGQSDQPQHF
D gene: NA; V gene: TRBV19; clone size: NA; J gene: TRBJ2-7; CDR3 DNA: TGTGCCAGTAGTATGAGCTCCAGGGTAACCTTCTACGAGCAGTACTTC; CDR3 protein: CASSMSSRVTFYEQYF
D gene: NA; V gene: TRBV7-2; clone size: few; J gene: TRBJ1-2; CDR3 DNA: TGTGCCAGCACCCAAAGGTCGGGGAACTATGGCTACACCTTC; CDR3 protein: CASTQRSGNYGYTF
D gene: TRBD1; V gene: TRBV19; clone size: NA; J gene: TRBJ2-7; CDR3 DNA: TGTGCCAGTAGGATGGGGGGACAGGGCTACGAGCAGTACTTC; CDR3 protein: CASRMGGQGYEQYF
D gene: TRBD2; V gene: TRBV7-8; clone size: NA; J gene: TRBJ2-4; CDR3 DNA: TGTGCCAGCAGCTTAGCGGCTAGCGGAGTAGCCAAAAACATTCAGTACTTC; CDR3 protein: CASSLAASGVAKNIQYF
D gene: NA; V gene: TRBV25-1; clone size: once; J gene: TRBJ2-7; CDR3 DNA: TGTGCCAGCAGTGAATACGGGGGAGCGGCGGTCGAGCAGTACTTC; CDR3 protein: CASSEYGGAAVEQYF
D gene: NA; V gene: TRBV28; clone size: once; J gene: TRBJ1-4; CDR3 DNA: TGTGCCAGCAGCCCACGGGGGTCAACTAATGAAAAACTGTTTTTT; CDR3 protein: CASSPRGSTNEKLFF
D gene: NA; V gene: TRBV28; clone size: once; J gene: TRBJ2-2; CDR3 DNA: TGTGCCAGCACCCCTAGCCCTACCGGGGAGCTGTTTTTT; CDR3 protein: CASTPSPTGELFF
D gene: NA; V gene: TRBV5-1; clone size: few; J gene: TRBJ2-7; CDR3 DNA: TGCGCCAGCAGCTTGGGGGCAGGGGTCGGTAACGAGCAGTACTTC; CDR3 protein: CASSLGAGVGNEQYF
D gene: NA; V gene: TRBV21-1; clone size: NA; J gene: TRBJ2-7; CDR3 DNA: TGTGCCAGTCCCACCGGGGATCCGGACGAGCAGTACTTC; CDR3 protein: CASPTGDPDEQYF
D gene: NA; V gene: TRBV7-8; clone size: NA; J gene: TRBJ2-2; CDR3 DNA: TGTGCCAGCAGCTTAGCGTTTACTAGCTCAACCGGGGAGCTGTTTTTT; CDR3 protein: CASSLAFTSSTGELFF
D gene: TRBD2; V gene: TRBV18; clone size: once; J gene: TRBJ2-2; CDR3 DNA: TGTGCCAGCTCACCACGGACTAGAGGCGGGGAGCTGTTTTTT; CDR3 protein: CASSPRTRGGELFF
D gene: TRBD1; V gene: TRBV11-3; clone size: NA; J gene: TRBJ2-5; CDR3 DNA: TGTGCCAGCAGCGCCGGGACAGGGGGCGAAGAGACCCAGTACTTC; CDR3 protein: CASSAGTGGEETQYF
D gene: TRBD1; V gene: TRBV14; clone size: NA; J gene: TRBJ1-2; CDR3 DNA: TGTGCCAGCAGCCAGGGGCAGGGGGTGAGCTACACCTTC; CDR3 protein: CASSQGQGVSYTF
D gene: TRBD1; V gene: TRBV28; clone size: NA; J gene: TRBJ2-6; CDR3 DNA: TGTGCCAGCAGTTTGGACAGGGGTGTCTCTGGGGCCAACGTCCTGACTTTC; CDR3 protein: CASSLDRGVSGANVLTF
D gene: TRBD2; V gene: TRBV28; clone size: NA; J gene: TRBJ2-7; CDR3 DNA: TGTGCCAGCAGTTCCGCAGGACTAGCGGGGATGGGCTTC; CDR3 protein: CASSSAGLAGMGF
D gene: NA; V gene: TRBV19; clone size: NA; J gene: TRBJ2-2; CDR3 DNA: TGTGCCAGTAGTCCTTCCTGGGAGCTGTTTTTT; CDR3 protein: CASSPSWELFF
D gene: TRBD1; V gene: TRBV5-1; clone size: NA; J gene: TRBJ2-5; CDR3 DNA: TGCGCCAGCAGCAGACAGGGGTCAGAGACCCAGTACTTC; CDR3 protein: CASSRQGSETQYF